The text below deals with one T cell receptor (beta chain). Its antigen is currently unknown. Primers included in the PCR were 60 Vbeta and 13 Jbeta primers. Generated by immunoSEQ multiplex PCR, the TCRdb table keeps only in-frame clones and is missing some. In the table there are about 160,000 clones, roughly 84% of which are singletons. This specimen belongs to a study of cytomegalovirus exposure and HLA in healthy donors. Study-level findings and limits: Three of the chains that were CMV-associated were confirmed in vitro to be specific for CMV antigens.

This CDR3 is 13 amino acids long. Deletions cut 0 bases from V and 4 bases from J, with 7 bases between. The germline CDR1 and CDR2 sequences are SGDLS and YYNGEE. The sequence came from a woman between 18 and 29 years old in good health and CMV-seronegative. The rearrangement joins TRBV9 to TRBJ1-2; D unresolved. The sequencing input was PBMCs. CDR3 amino acids: CASSVDTSYGYTF. CDR3 bases: TGTGCCAGCAGCGTAGACACCTCCTATGGCTACACCTTC.